The 27 T cell receptor beta chains below all came from one sample that was sequenced in a study of chemoradiotherapy in HPV16-positive cancers. Some clones are missing from TCRdb's copy, which holds only in-frame ones; the method was immunoSEQ multiplex PCR. This sample has 8,500 to 9,000 clones, with roughly 70% found just once. Collection took place from a patient who underwent chemoradiotherapy. Receptor source: a human donor with HPV-associated anogenital cancer.

The chain is built from TRBV28 and TRBJ1-3; perhaps TRBD1 as D (6 bases). V lost 2 bases, J lost 0 bases, and 14 bases lay in between. This CDR3 spans 17 amino acids. Germline assignment: CDR1 MDHEN and CDR2 SYDVKM. CDR3 loop: CASSLQGQGNSGNTIYF. DNA for the CDR3: TGTGCCAGCAGTTTACAGGGGCAGGGGAACTCTGGAAACACCATATATTTT.

The chain couples TRBV4-1 to TRBJ1-1; D unclear. CDR1 and CDR2 from the germline V gene are MGHRA and YSYEKL. This CDR3 has 15 residues. V dropped 4 bases and J dropped 0 bases, with 12 bases sitting between them. CDR3 amino acids: CASSLVRGLNTEAFF. The CDR3 nucleotides read TGCGCCAGCAGCCTAGTCCGGGGTTTGAACACTGAAGCTTTCTTT.

There are a few counts of this clone. V gene TRBV14 combines with J gene TRBJ2-1, with 7 bases identical to TRBD1. Trimming removed 4 bases from V and 7 bases from J; junction bases left unmatched: 4. CDR3 length: 13 residues. The germline V gene encodes CDR1 SGHDN and CDR2 FVKESK. CDR3 sequence: CASSRQQGNEQFF. The CDR3, as DNA: TGTGCCAGCAGCCGTCAACAGGGGAATGAGCAGTTCTTC. Looking up the rest from reference TRBV14 and TRBJ2-1 gives the full variable domain: EAGVTQFPSHSVIEKGQTVTLRCDPISGHDNLYWYRRVMGKEIKFLLHFVKESKQDESGMPNNRFLAERTGGTYSTLKVQPAELEDSGVYFCASSRQQGNEQFFGPGTRLTVL.

This sequence joins TRBV30 and TRBJ1-4, with D perhaps TRBD1 (6 bases). The ends were cut back, 3 bases at V and 6 bases at J, with 8 bases in the middle. CDR3 length: 12 residues. Germline values: CDR1 GTSNPN, CDR2 SVGIG (reference sequence). CDR3 DNA: TGTGCCTGGAGATACAGGGATGAAAAACTGTTTTTT. Translated, it gives CAWRYRDEKLFF. The full variable domain, rest sourced from reference TRBV30 and TRBJ1-4, is SQTIHQWPATLVQPVGSPLSLECTVEGTSNPNLYWYRQAAGRGLQLLFYSVGIGQISSEVPQNLSASRPQDRQFILSSKKLLLSDSGFYLCAWRYRDEKLFFGSGTQLSVL.

The chain couples TRBV19 to TRBJ1-5; tentative D call: TRBD1 (6 bases). Germline CDR1 reads LNHDA; CDR2 reads SQIVND (reference sequence). V lost 9 bases, J lost 1 base, and 10 bases lay in between. This CDR3 comprises 13 residues. The CDR3 loop is CARRQESNQPQHF. CDR3 DNA: TGTGCCAGGAGACAGGAGAGCAATCAGCCCCAGCATTTT. Together with reference TRBV19 and TRBJ1-5, the CDR3 gives the full variable domain: DGGITQSPKYLFRKEGQNVTLSCEQNLNHDAMYWYRQDPGQGLRLIYYSQIVNDFQKGDIAEGYSVSREKKESFPLTVTSAQKNPTAFYLCARRQESNQPQHFGDGTRLSIL.

The chain couples TRBV28 to TRBJ2-1; a weak D match, TRBD1 (5 bases). The CDR3 is 14 residues long. The V end lost 5 bases, the J end lost 8 bases, and 16 bases lay between the germline ends. Looked up from germline, CDR1 is MDHEN and CDR2 is SYDVKM. The CDR3 loop is CASSRHQGGDEQFF. The CDR3 DNA reads TGTGCCAGCAGTAGACATCAGGGTGGAGATGAGCAGTTCTTC.

This chain uses TRBV15 with TRBJ2-7; D is ambiguous. The CDR3 covers 18 residues. The ends were cut back, 1 base at V and 0 bases at J, with 19 bases in the middle. Germline CDR1 LNHNV, CDR2 YYDKDF (reference sequence). The CDR3 spells CATSRGESIGVSSYEQYF. The CDR3 DNA follows: TGTGCCACCAGCAGAGGTGAATCTATCGGCGTGAGCTCCTACGAGCAGTACTTC.

V usage is TRBV5-1 and J usage is TRBJ2-7; D uncertain. Germline CDR1 reads SGHRS; CDR2 reads YFSETQ. Deletions cut 0 bases from V and 1 base from J, with 8 bases between. The CDR3 has 14 residues. CDR3 sequence: CASSLDIGSYEQYF. CDR3 coding DNA: TGCGCCAGCAGCTTGGATATAGGGTCCTACGAGCAGTACTTC.

V usage is TRBV4-1 and J usage is TRBJ1-1, with a tentative D call TRBD1 (6 bases). Germline V gene lookup returns CDR1 MGHRA and CDR2 YSYEKL. CDR3 length: 15 amino acids. Trimming took off 5 bases at V and 1 base at J, with 14 bases between the two ends. The CDR3, as DNA: TGCGCCAGCAGCAAACCGGGACACTCGAACACTGAAGCTTTCTTT. Encoded protein: CASSKPGHSNTEAFF.

The chain carries TRBV5-1 and TRBJ2-3; 7 bases agree with TRBD1. Germline V gene lookup returns CDR1 SGHRS and CDR2 YFSETQ. The CDR3 has 15 amino acids. Losses at the gene ends were 0 bases for V and 4 bases for J; bases not matched to a gene: 5. Here the CDR3 DNA reads TGCGCCAGCAGCTTGGGACAGGGTGTGTCAGATACGCAGTATTTT. Its translation: CASSLGQGVSDTQYF.

This chain joins TRBV6-5 and TRBJ2-5; TRBD1 matches at 9 bases. Germline assignment: CDR1 MNHEY and CDR2 SVGAGI. The CDR3 is made up of 16 amino acids. Trimming took 0 bases from V and 7 from J; bases not matched to a gene: 9. CDR3 nucleotides: TGTGCCAGCAGTTACTCGAGGGACAGGGTGGTGGGGACCCAGTACTTC. Residues: CASSYSRDRVVGTQYF.

The chain combines TRBV19 with TRBJ1-1; tentative D call: TRBD1 (6 bases). Germline CDR1 LNHDA, CDR2 SQIVND (reference sequence). The CDR3 sequence is 15 residues long. Deletions cut 5 bases from V and 0 bases from J, with 13 bases between. The CDR3 protein is CASSAIDRMNTEAFF. CDR3 DNA: TGTGCCAGTAGTGCCATTGACAGGATGAACACTGAAGCTTTCTTT.

J is TRBJ2-7 and V is TRBV4-1; 9 nucleotides agree with TRBD2. Germline values: CDR1 MGHRA, CDR2 YSYEKL. CDR3 length: 16 residues. The junction had 9 bases not matched to a gene; V was cut back by 4 bases and J by 2 bases. CDR3 region: CASSRLGLAPTYEQYF. CDR3 nucleotides: TGCGCCAGCAGCCGCCTCGGACTAGCGCCAACCTACGAGCAGTACTTC.

The rearrangement joins TRBV6-1 to TRBJ1-1; the D is unclear. V lost 5 bases to trimming and J lost 2 bases, with 15 bases between them. The CDR3 is 15 amino acids. Germline V CDR1 and CDR2: MNHNS, SASEGT. The CDR3 sequence is CASSKLHRANTEAFF. In nucleotides, the CDR3 is TGTGCCAGCAGTAAGCTTCACCGGGCCAACACTGAAGCTTTCTTT.

The CDR3 DNA is TGCGCCAGCAGCTCCCCCAGGGGGCGCACGACGGATACGCAGTATTTT. This gives the protein CASSSPRGRTTDTQYF. The chain links TRBV5-1 to TRBJ2-3; the match to TRBD1 covers 8 bases. Germline V gene data show CDR1 as SGHRS and CDR2 as YFSETQ. This CDR3 comprises 16 residues. Unmatched junction bases numbered 12, after V lost 3 bases and J lost 6 bases.

The V and J genes are TRBV7-2 and TRBJ2-3; 9 nucleotides agree with TRBD1. Germline CDR1 and CDR2: SGHTA and FQGNSA. This CDR3 is built from 15 residues. V shed 4 bases and J 4 bases; nucleotides not matched to a gene: 6. CDR3 bases: TGTGCCAGCAGCTCGGGCGGGACAGGGTCAGATACGCAGTATTTT. It specifies CASSSGGTGSDTQYF.

The chain is built from TRBV5-6 and TRBJ2-1, with D unclear. The V and J ends lost 3 bases and 10 bases respectively, with 8 bases between them. The V gene's germline CDR1 is SGHDT and CDR2 YYEEEE. The CDR3 runs 11 residues. The CDR3 is CASSSDGEQFF. CDR3 bases: TGTGCCAGCAGCTCGGATGGAGAGCAGTTCTTC. Full variable domain (remainder filled in from reference TRBV5-6 and TRBJ2-1): DAGVTQSPTHLIKTRGQQVTLRCSPKSGHDTVSWYQQALGQGPQFIFQYYEEEERQRGNFPDRFSGHQFPNYSSELNVNALLLGDSALYLCASSSDGEQFFGPGTRLTVL.

This clone was counted between two and nine times. V gene TRBV10-3 combines with J gene TRBJ2-1, with 8 positions matching TRBD2. The CDR3 spans 16 residues. Germline CDR1 ENHRY, CDR2 SYGVKD. J gave up 6 bases and V 8 bases, and 15 bases lay outside the gene matches. This CDR3 reads CAIPRGGGRPVNEQFF. As DNA, the CDR3 is TGTGCCATCCCCCGCGGGGGCGGGAGGCCCGTCAATGAGCAGTTCTTC.

V and J are TRBV7-2 and TRBJ2-1; D is possibly TRBD1 or TRBD2 (6 bases each). Germline assignment: CDR1 SGHTA and CDR2 FQGNSA. This CDR3 has 13 residues. V lost 5 bases and J lost 10, with 15 bases in between. The CDR3 DNA is TGTGCCAGCAGCCCAGTGGGGGGCGGGGAGCAGTTCTTC. Amino acid sequence: CASSPVGGGEQFF.

CDR3 sequence: CASSLSYNQPQHF. CDR3 in DNA: TGTGCCAGCAGTTTATCGTACAATCAGCCCCAGCATTTT. This chain connects TRBV27 to TRBJ1-5; no clear D. This CDR3 is 13 amino acids long. V was cut by 0 bases and J by 3 bases, with 3 bases left in between. CDR1 is MNHEY and CDR2 is SMNVEV in the germline V gene (reference sequence).

CDR3 nucleotide sequence: TGTGCCAGCAGCCTCCCCCAGGACGGCGAGCAGTACTTC. Translating gives CASSLPQDGEQYF. The V call is TRBV5-6, the J call TRBJ2-7, with no clear D. The CDR3 is made up of 13 amino acids. Germline CDR1 SGHDT, CDR2 YYEEEE. V lost 4 bases to trimming and J lost 6 bases, with 14 bases between them.

The chain uses TRBV4-2 and TRBJ1-5; no definite D call. Germline lookup yields CDR1 LGHNA and CDR2 YNFKEQ. This CDR3 is built from 17 residues. V was clipped by 2 bases and J by 3 bases, with 17 bases between them. Written as DNA, the CDR3 is TGTGCCAGCAGCCAATCCCCGATCCGGGCCCCCAATCAGCCCCAGCATTTT. Protein: CASSQSPIRAPNQPQHF.

This clone was observed a few times. The rearrangement links TRBV6-5 to TRBJ1-3; no reliable D call. The CDR3 loop spans 16 amino acids. The germline V and J ends were trimmed by 4 bases and 3 bases, with 16 bases remaining between them. The germline V gene has CDR1 MNHEY and CDR2 SVGAGI. The CDR3 nucleotides are TGTGCCAGCAGTTTGAACTCTGGCGGATTTGGAAACACCATATATTTT. Residues: CASSLNSGGFGNTIYF.

The V gene is TRBV9, the J gene TRBJ2-5; 11 nucleotides line up with TRBD1. V shed 4 bases and J 5 bases; nucleotides not matched to a gene: 7. Per the germline V gene, CDR1 is SGDLS and CDR2 is YYNGEE. The CDR3 covers 15 residues. The CDR3 is CASSTGDRGVETQYF. As DNA, the CDR3 is TGTGCCAGCAGCACCGGGGACAGGGGGGTCGAGACCCAGTACTTC.

J is TRBJ2-7 and V is TRBV6-5; D remains unclear. The CDR3 has 11 residues. Trimming removed 6 bases from V and 6 bases from J, with 9 bases in between. Germline values: CDR1 MNHEY, CDR2 SVGAGI. The DNA for the CDR3 is TGTGCCAGCAGCTCCCCCGGCGAGCAGTACTTC. It translates to CASSSPGEQYF.

The V call is TRBV2, the J call TRBJ2-6; no clear D. This CDR3 is 14 amino acids long. In germline, CDR1 is SNHLY, CDR2 FYNNEI. V was pared by 4 bases and J by 0 bases, with 4 bases between. In DNA, the CDR3 is TGTGCCAGCAGTGGTTCCTCTGGGGCCAACGTCCTGACTTTC. Protein product: CASSGSSGANVLTF.

This chain links TRBV2 with TRBJ2-3; D call uncertain. Trimming cost V 7 bases and J 7 bases, with 9 bases left between them. This CDR3 has 11 amino acids. Germline assignment: CDR1 SNHLY and CDR2 FYNNEI. The CDR3 loop reads CASTQGNTQYF. The CDR3 nucleotides are TGTGCCAGCACCCAAGGGAATACGCAGTATTTT.